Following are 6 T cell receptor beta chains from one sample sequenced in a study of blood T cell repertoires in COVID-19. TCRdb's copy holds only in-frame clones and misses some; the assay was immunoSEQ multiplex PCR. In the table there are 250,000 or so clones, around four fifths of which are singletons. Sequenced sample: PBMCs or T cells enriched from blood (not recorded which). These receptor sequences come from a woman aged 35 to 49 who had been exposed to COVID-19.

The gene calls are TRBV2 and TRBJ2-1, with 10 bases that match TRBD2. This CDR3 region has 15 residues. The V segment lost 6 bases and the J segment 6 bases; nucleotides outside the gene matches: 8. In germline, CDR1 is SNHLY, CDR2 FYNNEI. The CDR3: CASSKTTSGPNEQFF. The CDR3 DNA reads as TGTGCCAGCAGCAAAACGACTAGCGGGCCCAATGAGCAGTTCTTC. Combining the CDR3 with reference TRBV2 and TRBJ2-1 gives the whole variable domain EPEVTQTPSHQVTQMGQEVILRCVPISNHLYFYWYRQILGQKVEFLVSFYNNEISEKSEIFDDQFSVERPDGSNFTLKIRSTKLEDSAMYFCASSKTTSGPNEQFFGPGTRLTVL.

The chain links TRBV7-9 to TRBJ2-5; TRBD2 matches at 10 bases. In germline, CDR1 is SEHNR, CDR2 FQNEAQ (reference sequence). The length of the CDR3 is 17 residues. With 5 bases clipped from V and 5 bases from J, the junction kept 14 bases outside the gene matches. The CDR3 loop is CASSLTSGGGGIETQYF. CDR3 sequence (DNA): TGTGCCAGCAGCCTCACCAGCGGGGGGGGAGGAATCGAGACCCAGTACTTC.

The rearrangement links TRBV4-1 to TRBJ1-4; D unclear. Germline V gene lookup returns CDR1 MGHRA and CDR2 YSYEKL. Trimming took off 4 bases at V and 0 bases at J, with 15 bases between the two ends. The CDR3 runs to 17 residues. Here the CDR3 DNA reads TGCGCCAGCAGCCCCCCCGGGCGGGATGCAACTAATGAAAAACTGTTTTTT. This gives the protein CASSPPGRDATNEKLFF.

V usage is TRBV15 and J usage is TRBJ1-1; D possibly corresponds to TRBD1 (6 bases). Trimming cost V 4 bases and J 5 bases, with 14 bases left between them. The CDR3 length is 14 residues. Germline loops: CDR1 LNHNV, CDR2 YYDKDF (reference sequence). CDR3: CATSTEGGYTEAFF. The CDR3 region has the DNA TGTGCCACCAGCACCGAAGGGGGTTATACTGAAGCTTTCTTT.

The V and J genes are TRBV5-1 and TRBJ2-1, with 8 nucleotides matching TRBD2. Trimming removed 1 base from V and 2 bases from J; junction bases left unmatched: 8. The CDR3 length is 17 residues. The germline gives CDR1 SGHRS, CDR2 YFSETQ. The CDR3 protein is CASSLPLSGGPYNEQFF. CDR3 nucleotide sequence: TGCGCCAGCAGCTTGCCTCTCTCGGGGGGGCCCTACAATGAGCAGTTCTTC.

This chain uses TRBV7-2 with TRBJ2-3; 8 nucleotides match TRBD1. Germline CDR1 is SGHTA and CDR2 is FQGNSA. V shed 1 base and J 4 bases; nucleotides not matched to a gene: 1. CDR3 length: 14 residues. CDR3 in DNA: TGTGCCAGCAGCTTAGGGACAGGGCCAGATACGCAGTATTTT. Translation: CASSLGTGPDTQYF.